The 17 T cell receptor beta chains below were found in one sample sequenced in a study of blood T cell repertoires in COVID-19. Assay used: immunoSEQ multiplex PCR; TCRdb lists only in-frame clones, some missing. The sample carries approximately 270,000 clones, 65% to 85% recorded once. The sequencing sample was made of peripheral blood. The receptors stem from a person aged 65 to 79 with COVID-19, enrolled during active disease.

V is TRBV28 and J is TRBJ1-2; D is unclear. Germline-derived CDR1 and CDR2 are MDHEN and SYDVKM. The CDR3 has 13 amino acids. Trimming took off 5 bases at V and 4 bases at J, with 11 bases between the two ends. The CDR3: CASSRDPGYGYTF. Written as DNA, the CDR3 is TGTGCCAGCAGTCGCGATCCGGGCTATGGCTACACCTTC.

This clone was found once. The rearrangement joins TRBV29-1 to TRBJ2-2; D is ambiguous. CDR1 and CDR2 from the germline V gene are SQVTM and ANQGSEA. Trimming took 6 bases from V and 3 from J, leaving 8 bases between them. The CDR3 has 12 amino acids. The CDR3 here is CSVNRDTGELFF. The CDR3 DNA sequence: TGCAGCGTCAATCGGGACACCGGGGAGCTGTTTTTT.

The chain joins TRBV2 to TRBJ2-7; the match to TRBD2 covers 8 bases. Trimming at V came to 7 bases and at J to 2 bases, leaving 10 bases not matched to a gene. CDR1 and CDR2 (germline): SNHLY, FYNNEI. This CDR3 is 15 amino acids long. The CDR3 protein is CASIPGGAWAYEQYF. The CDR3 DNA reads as TGTGCCAGCATCCCCGGGGGGGCCTGGGCCTACGAGCAGTACTTC.

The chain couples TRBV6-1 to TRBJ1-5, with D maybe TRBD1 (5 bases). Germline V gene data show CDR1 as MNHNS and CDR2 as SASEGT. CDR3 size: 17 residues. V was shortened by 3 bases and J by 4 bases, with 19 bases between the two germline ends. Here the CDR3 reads CASSEGSSRGINQPQHF. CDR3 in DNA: TGTGCCAGCAGTGAGGGGTCCAGTCGGGGGATTAATCAGCCCCAGCATTTT.

The CDR3 is CAWDGQGIRDYGYTF. The CDR3 region has the DNA TGTGCCTGGGACGGACAGGGGATAAGGGACTATGGCTACACCTTC. V and J are TRBV30 and TRBJ1-2; 9 bases line up with TRBD1. The V segment lost 5 bases and the J segment 3 bases; nucleotides outside the gene matches: 10. This CDR3 region has 15 residues. The germline V gene encodes CDR1 GTSNPN and CDR2 SVGIG (reference sequence). Variable domain in full (rest from reference TRBV30 and TRBJ1-2): SQTIHQWPATLVQPVGSPLSLECTVEGTSNPNLYWYRQAAGRGLQLLFYSVGIGQISSEVPQNLSASRPQDRQFILSSKKLLLSDSGFYLCAWDGQGIRDYGYTFGSGTRLTVV.

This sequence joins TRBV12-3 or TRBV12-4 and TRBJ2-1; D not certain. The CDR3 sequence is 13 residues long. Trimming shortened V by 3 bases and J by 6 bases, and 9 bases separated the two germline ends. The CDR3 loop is CASSFGLLNEQFF. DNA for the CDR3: TGTGCCAGCAGTTTCGGTCTGCTCAATGAGCAGTTCTTC.

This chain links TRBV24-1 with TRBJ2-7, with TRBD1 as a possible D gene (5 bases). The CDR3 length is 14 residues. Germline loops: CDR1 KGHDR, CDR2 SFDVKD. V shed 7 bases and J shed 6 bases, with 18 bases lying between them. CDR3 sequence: CATSDSWVSSEQYF. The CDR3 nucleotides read TGTGCCACCAGCGACAGCTGGGTGTCGTCCGAGCAGTACTTC.

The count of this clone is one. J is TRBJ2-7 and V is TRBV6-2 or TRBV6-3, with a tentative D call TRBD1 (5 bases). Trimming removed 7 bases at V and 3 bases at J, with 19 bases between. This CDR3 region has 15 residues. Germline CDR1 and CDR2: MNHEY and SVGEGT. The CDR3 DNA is TGTGCCAGCACCCCCGGTTGGACATCGAGCTACGAGCAGTACTTC. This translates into CASTPGWTSSYEQYF.

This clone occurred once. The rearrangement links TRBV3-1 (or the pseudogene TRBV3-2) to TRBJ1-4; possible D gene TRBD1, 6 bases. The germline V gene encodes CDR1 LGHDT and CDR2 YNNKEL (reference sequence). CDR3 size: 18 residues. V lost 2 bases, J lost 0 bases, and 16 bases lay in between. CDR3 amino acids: CASSQTTGTDATNEKLFF. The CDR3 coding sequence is TGTGCCAGCAGCCAAACGACAGGCACCGATGCAACTAATGAAAAACTGTTTTTT.

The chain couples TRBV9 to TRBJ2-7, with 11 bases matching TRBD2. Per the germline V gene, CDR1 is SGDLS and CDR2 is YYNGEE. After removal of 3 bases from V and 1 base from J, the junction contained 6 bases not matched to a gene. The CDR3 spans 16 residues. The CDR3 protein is CASSGGTSGLSYEQYF. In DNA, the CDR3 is TGTGCCAGCAGCGGCGGGACTAGCGGATTGTCCTACGAGCAGTACTTC.

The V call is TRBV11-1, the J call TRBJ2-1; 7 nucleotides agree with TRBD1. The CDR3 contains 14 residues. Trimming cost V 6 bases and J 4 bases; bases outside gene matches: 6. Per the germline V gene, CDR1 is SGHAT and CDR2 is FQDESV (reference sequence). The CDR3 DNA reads TGTGCCAGCAGGCAAGACAGGGCGTACAATGAGCAGTTCTTC. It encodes CASRQDRAYNEQFF. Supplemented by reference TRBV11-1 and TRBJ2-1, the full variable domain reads EAEVAQSPRYKITEKSQAVAFWCDPISGHATLYWYRQILGQGPELLVQFQDESVVDDSQLPKDRFSAERLKGVDSTLKIQPAELGDSAMYLCASRQDRAYNEQFFGPGTRLTVL.

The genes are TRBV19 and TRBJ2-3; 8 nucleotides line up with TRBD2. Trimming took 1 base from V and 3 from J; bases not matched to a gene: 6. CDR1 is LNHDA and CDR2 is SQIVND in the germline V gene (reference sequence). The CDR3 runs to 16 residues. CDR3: CASSIVRGGVTDTQYF. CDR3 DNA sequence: TGTGCCAGTAGTATAGTACGGGGGGGCGTAACAGATACGCAGTATTTT.

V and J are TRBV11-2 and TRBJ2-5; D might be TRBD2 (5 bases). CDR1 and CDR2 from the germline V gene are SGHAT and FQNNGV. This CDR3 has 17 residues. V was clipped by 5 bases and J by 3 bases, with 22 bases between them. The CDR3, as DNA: TGTGCCAGCAGCCTACTGGGTCCGGCGGGTAAGAAAGAGACCCAGTACTTC. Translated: CASSLLGPAGKKETQYF.

The CDR3: CASSRFGTSRSNEQFF. The CDR3 DNA reads as TGTGCCAGCTCACGTTTCGGGACTAGCCGTTCCAATGAGCAGTTCTTC. The rearrangement joins TRBV7-8 to TRBJ2-1; 9 positions agree with TRBD2. This CDR3 has 16 amino acids. The V segment lost 8 bases and the J segment 6 bases; nucleotides outside the gene matches: 14. Germline V gene sequence: CDR1 SGHVS, CDR2 FQNEAQ.

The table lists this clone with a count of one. The CDR3 DNA follows: TGCGCCAGCAGCCTTAATTACCAGGGCTACTATGGCTACACCTTC. It yields the protein CASSLNYQGYYGYTF. This sequence joins TRBV4-3 and TRBJ1-2; maybe TRBD1 (5 bases). With 4 bases removed from V and 3 bases from J, the gap between germline ends came to 15 bases. The CDR3 loop spans 15 amino acids. Per the germline V gene, CDR1 is LGHNA and CDR2 is YSLEER.

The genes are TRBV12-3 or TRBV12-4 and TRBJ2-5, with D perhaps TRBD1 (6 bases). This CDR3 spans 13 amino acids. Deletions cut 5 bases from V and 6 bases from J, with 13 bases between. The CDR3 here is CASSATGRKTQYF. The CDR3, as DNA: TGTGCCAGCAGTGCAACAGGGCGCAAGACCCAGTACTTC.

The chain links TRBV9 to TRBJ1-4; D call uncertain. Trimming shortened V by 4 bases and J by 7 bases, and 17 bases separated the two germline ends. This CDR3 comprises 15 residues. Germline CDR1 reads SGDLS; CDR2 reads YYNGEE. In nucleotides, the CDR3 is TGTGCCAGCAGCTCCGAGGGCAGACGTGGTGAAAAACTGTTTTTT. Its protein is CASSSEGRRGEKLFF.